A single sample is the source of the 22 T cell receptor beta chains below, sequenced in a study of OX40 agonist ivuxolimab in advanced cancers. Library construction relied on the immunoSEQ multiplex PCR assay. The source is immuneACCESS, and TCRdb retained only in-frame sequences with V and J called. Part of the clones is not carried over; for the studies checked, unresolved V genes explain less than half of this, and the remainder is unexplained. For this sample there are tens of thousands of clones; roughly 89% appear just once. Of the sample, around 0.73% falls within the top ten clones. The sample was CD4+ or CD8+ T cells sorted from blood, taken in a trial of the OX40 agonist ivuxolimab. The receptors were gathered from an adult with an advanced solid tumor such as melanoma, head and neck, liver or kidney cancer.

The rearrangement links TRBV7-3 to TRBJ2-7; D perhaps matches TRBD2 (7 bases). The CDR3 spans 15 residues. Between the trimmed V and J ends, which lost 0 bases and 2 bases, there was a span of 11 bases. CDR1 and CDR2 from the germline V gene are SGHTA and FQGTGA. The CDR3 protein is CASSLTAGATYEQYF. CDR3 coding DNA: TGTGCCAGCAGCTTAACGGCGGGGGCTACCTACGAGCAGTACTTC. Based on the CDR3 plus reference TRBV7-3 and TRBJ2-7, the full variable domain is GAGVSQTPSNKVTEKGKYVELRCDPISGHTALYWYRQSLGQGPEFLIYFQGTGAADDSGLPNDRFFAVRPEGSVSTLKIQRTERGDSAVYLCASSLTAGATYEQYFGPGTRLTVT.

The rearrangement links TRBV11-1 to TRBJ2-2; D uncertain. The CDR3 has 18 residues. Deletions cut 1 base from V and 0 bases from J, with 15 bases between. Looked up from germline, CDR1 is SGHAT and CDR2 is FQDESV (reference sequence). Here the CDR3 reads CASSLDPPGLTNTGELFF. The CDR3 DNA reads TGTGCCAGCAGCTTAGACCCCCCGGGCCTCACGAACACCGGGGAGCTGTTTTTT.

The V call is TRBV27, the J call TRBJ2-1, with a weak D call TRBD1 (6 bases). CDR1 is MNHEY, CDR2 SMNVEV, per germline (reference sequence). V lost 4 bases and J 3 bases, leaving 10 bases between the germline ends. The CDR3 has 14 amino acids. CDR3 in DNA: TGTGCCAGCAGTTACAGGGAGTTCTACAATGAGCAGTTCTTC. Its protein product is CASSYREFYNEQFF.

CDR3 DNA: TGTGCCAGCAGCTTTTGGTTGGATGGGACTGAAGCTTTCTTT. It translates to CASSFWLDGTEAFF. The chain employs TRBV5-4 and TRBJ1-1; D remains unclear. Germline assignment: CDR1 SGHNT and CDR2 YYREEE (reference sequence). The CDR3 loop spans 14 amino acids. Trimming left V 2 bases short and J 5 bases short, with 13 bases between. The whole variable domain, remainder taken from reference TRBV5-4 and TRBJ1-1, is ETGVTQSPTHLIKTRGQQVTLRCSSQSGHNTVSWYQQALGQGPQFIFQYYREEENGRGNFPPRFSGLQFPNYSSELNVNALELDDSALYLCASSFWLDGTEAFFGQGTRLTVV.

This clone was observed a handful of times. V and J are TRBV11-3 and TRBJ1-1; D is ambiguous. The CDR3 totals 13 residues. V was trimmed by 0 bases and J by 4 bases, leaving 6 bases between them. Germline lookup yields CDR1 SGHNT and CDR2 YENEEA. CDR3 DNA sequence: TGTGCCAGCAGCTTAGAGGCGTCCACTGAAGCTTTCTTT. Translation: CASSLEASTEAFF.

The rearrangement uses TRBV30 and TRBJ1-4, with D possibly matching TRBD1 (5 bases). CDR3 length: 13 amino acids. The V end lost 5 bases, the J end lost 4 bases, and 11 bases lay between the germline ends. Germline assignment: CDR1 GTSNPN and CDR2 SVGIG (reference sequence). The CDR3 reads CAWLMRGNEKLFF. The CDR3 DNA reads TGTGCCTGGTTGATGAGGGGTAATGAAAAACTGTTTTTT.

The chain couples TRBV7-2 to TRBJ2-5, with 9 bases matching TRBD1. CDR1 and CDR2 from the germline V gene are SGHTA and FQGNSA. The CDR3 has 13 amino acids. V gave up 8 bases and J gave up 2 bases; unmatched junction bases: 3. The CDR3 protein is CASGTGIQETQYF. The CDR3 nucleotides read TGTGCCAGCGGGACAGGGATACAAGAGACCCAGTACTTC.

V gene TRBV9 combines with J gene TRBJ2-7; D not certain. V was trimmed by 4 bases and J by 1 base, leaving 12 bases between them. The CDR3 is 14 residues long. Germline CDR1 SGDLS, CDR2 YYNGEE. The CDR3 is CASSPLELSYEQYF. CDR3 nucleotide sequence: TGTGCCAGCAGCCCCCTAGAGTTATCCTACGAGCAGTACTTC.

V gene TRBV5-1 combines with J gene TRBJ1-1; no clear D. Germline V gives CDR1 SGHRS, CDR2 YFSETQ. The length of the CDR3 is 15 residues. Trimming shortened V by 0 bases and J by 1 base, and 10 bases separated the two germline ends. The CDR3 region is CASSLAGMGNTEAFF. The CDR3 region has the DNA TGCGCCAGCAGCTTGGCGGGGATGGGGAACACTGAAGCTTTCTTT.

The V gene is TRBV14, the J gene TRBJ2-1; 8 positions match TRBD1. The CDR3 runs 15 residues. CDR1 is SGHDN, CDR2 FVKESK, per germline. V dropped 3 bases and J dropped 9; count of bases not matched to a gene: 10. In DNA form, the CDR3 reads TGTGCCAGCAGCCAGATCTGGGACAGGACGACTGAGCAGTTCTTC. Encoded protein: CASSQIWDRTTEQFF.

The chain has TRBV10-3 and TRBJ2-5; 9 positions match TRBD2. The CDR3 is 14 residues long. The germline CDR1 and CDR2 sequences are ENHRY and SYGVKD. V was clipped by 10 bases and J by 1 base; unmatched bases: 7. CDR3 nucleotides: TGTGCCACTAATAGCGGGAGCGGCCAAGAGACCCAGTACTTC. Protein product: CATNSGSGQETQYF.

The chain is built from TRBV19 and TRBJ1-2; no clear D. This CDR3 spans 17 amino acids. Trimming took off 5 bases at V and 7 bases at J, with 26 bases between the two ends. The V gene's germline CDR1 is LNHDA and CDR2 SQIVND (reference sequence). CDR3 protein: CASSGLRMEVKLSGYTF. CDR3 bases: TGTGCCAGTAGTGGCCTCAGGATGGAGGTTAAATTGAGTGGCTACACCTTC. The full variable domain, in which reference TRBV19 and TRBJ1-2 provide the parts outside the CDR3, is DGGITQSPKYLFRKEGQNVTLSCEQNLNHDAMYWYRQDPGQGLRLIYYSQIVNDFQKGDIAEGYSVSREKKESFPLTVTSAQKNPTAFYLCASSGLRMEVKLSGYTFGSGTRLTVV.

This rearrangement joins TRBV11-2 to TRBJ1-2; possibly TRBD1 for D (5 bases). V lost 5 bases and J lost 6, with 16 bases in between. This CDR3 has 14 residues. Germline V lookup: CDR1 SGHAT, CDR2 FQNNGV. The CDR3: CASSLQTLGDGYTF. CDR3 DNA: TGTGCCAGCAGCCTGCAGACCTTGGGGGATGGCTACACCTTC.

This clone has only one observation. The chain employs TRBV5-1 and TRBJ1-4; no definite D call. V was trimmed by 1 base and J by 6 bases, leaving 16 bases between them. This CDR3 contains 16 residues. Looked up from germline, CDR1 is SGHRS and CDR2 is YFSETQ. The chain's CDR3 is CASSLTKGGLHEKLFF. CDR3 DNA: TGCGCCAGCAGCTTGACAAAGGGAGGGTTGCATGAAAAACTGTTTTTT.

This clone was seen a handful of times. The rearrangement uses TRBV29-1 and TRBJ2-3; 9 bases line up with TRBD1. Trimming took 2 bases from V and 1 from J; bases not matched to a gene: 10. Germline V gene sequence: CDR1 SQVTM, CDR2 ANQGSEA. The length of the CDR3 is 17 residues. The CDR3 region is CSVELRWTGEGTDTQYF. The CDR3 nucleotides read TGCAGCGTTGAACTAAGATGGACAGGGGAGGGCACAGATACGCAGTATTTT.

J is TRBJ2-1 and V is TRBV2; 7 nucleotides agree with TRBD1. V trimming: 4 bases; J trimming: 0 bases; junction bases outside the gene matches: 6. This CDR3 has 16 residues. Germline-derived CDR1 and CDR2 are SNHLY and FYNNEI. CDR3 region: CASSGGQNSSYNEQFF. The CDR3 DNA reads as TGTGCCAGCAGTGGGGGACAGAACAGCTCCTACAATGAGCAGTTCTTC.

V usage is TRBV5-1 and J usage is TRBJ1-3, with D hard to call. V lost 3 bases and J 0 bases, leaving 13 bases between the germline ends. The CDR3 contains 16 residues. Germline V CDR1 and CDR2: SGHRS, YFSETQ. DNA for the CDR3: TGCGCCAGCAGCTCCGACCCACCGAGCTCTGGAAACACCATATATTTT. It is translated as CASSSDPPSSGNTIYF.

This chain joins TRBV7-9 and TRBJ2-5; D tentatively reads TRBD1 or TRBD2 (5 bases each). Germline V gene data show CDR1 as SEHNR and CDR2 as FQNEAQ (reference sequence). This CDR3 is 16 amino acids long. The germline V and J ends were trimmed by 7 bases and 2 bases, with 20 bases remaining between them. In DNA form, the CDR3 reads TGTGCCAGCACCCCTAGGGTGACGGGGCTACAAGAGACCCAGTACTTC. Translating gives CASTPRVTGLQETQYF.

The count of this clone is one. This chain uses TRBV28 with TRBJ1-2; 7 bases match TRBD1. Germline V gene data show CDR1 as MDHEN and CDR2 as SYDVKM. The CDR3 loop spans 13 amino acids. This CDR3 reads CVSGEGAFYGYTF. CDR3 DNA sequence: TGTGTCTCCGGGGAGGGGGCCTTCTATGGCTACACCTTC.

This chain links TRBV10-3 with TRBJ1-1; D gene ambiguous. The CDR3 is made up of 15 amino acids. Germline V CDR1 and CDR2: ENHRY, SYGVKD. V was cut by 2 bases and J by 1 base, with 11 bases left in between. The CDR3, as DNA: TGTGCCATCAGTGAGGTGGGGAGGCGGAACACTGAAGCTTTCTTT. Protein: CAISEVGRRNTEAFF.

This clone was observed a handful of times. V gene TRBV29-1 combines with J gene TRBJ2-2; tentatively, D is TRBD2 (6 bases). Germline V gene data show CDR1 as SQVTM and CDR2 as ANQGSEA. The V gene lost 4 bases and the J gene lost 7 bases, with 10 bases spanning the gap. The length of the CDR3 is 12 residues. CDR3 sequence: CSVVWGVGELFF. For the CDR3, the DNA is TGCAGCGTTGTATGGGGGGTCGGGGAGCTGTTTTTT.

The chain recombines TRBV11-2 with TRBJ1-4; TRBD1 aligns across 8 bases. Losses at the gene ends were 6 bases for V and 4 bases for J; bases not matched to a gene: 7. The CDR3 runs to 15 residues. Germline CDR1 is SGHAT and CDR2 is FQNNGV. This CDR3 is CASRRWDRINEKLFF. CDR3 sequence (DNA): TGTGCCAGCAGGCGGTGGGACAGGATTAATGAAAAACTGTTTTTT. The variable domain in full, completed from reference TRBV11-2 and TRBJ1-4, reads EAGVAQSPRYKIIEKRQSVAFWCNPISGHATLYWYQQILGQGPKLLIQFQNNGVVDDSQLPKDRFSAERLKGVDSTLKIQPAKLEDSAVYLCASRRWDRINEKLFFGSGTQLSVL.